One and the same sample provided the 17 T cell receptor beta chains below, sequenced in a study of blood T cell repertoires in COVID-19. Only in-frame clones appear in the TCRdb table, and some are missing; sequencing was by immunoSEQ multiplex PCR. The repertoire includes around 150,000 clones, 87% of them detected once, and 2% to 3% sits in the top ten. Material: peripheral blood. The receptor set was obtained from a man aged 45 to 65 with active COVID-19.

The chain joins TRBV6-5 to TRBJ2-1, with 9 bases identical to TRBD2. CDR3 length: 15 residues. V shed 4 bases, J shed 6 bases, and the junction held 7 bases outside the gene matches. Germline lookup yields CDR1 MNHEY and CDR2 SVGAGI. As DNA, the CDR3 is TGTGCCAGCAGTTTCGTTCTAGCGGGGTTCAATGAGCAGTTCTTC. It specifies CASSFVLAGFNEQFF.

V usage is TRBV7-2 and J usage is TRBJ1-1; D may be TRBD1 (5 bases). The CDR3 length is 13 residues. V dropped 6 bases and J dropped 1 base, with 9 bases sitting between them. Germline CDR1 and CDR2: SGHTA and FQGNSA. As DNA, the CDR3 is TGTGCCAGCAGTCAACAGGAGAACACTGAAGCTTTCTTT. It specifies CASSQQENTEAFF.

This rearrangement joins TRBV11-2 to TRBJ1-1, with no clear D. The V gene lost 2 bases and the J gene lost 4 bases, with 8 bases spanning the gap. CDR3 length: 13 amino acids. CDR1 and CDR2 from the germline V gene are SGHAT and FQNNGV. Here the CDR3 reads CASSLYQATEAFF. Written as DNA, the CDR3 is TGTGCCAGCAGCTTATACCAGGCCACTGAAGCTTTCTTT.

In this sample, this clone turned up a few times. This rearrangement joins TRBV27 to TRBJ1-1; D ambiguous. This CDR3 has 14 residues. Trimming removed 4 bases at V and 1 base at J, with 10 bases between. Germline CDR1 is MNHEY and CDR2 is SMNVEV (reference sequence). This chain's CDR3 is CASSSRTSNTEAFF. The DNA of the CDR3 is TGTGCCAGCAGTTCCCGGACTTCGAACACTGAAGCTTTCTTT.

The gene calls are TRBV10-3 and TRBJ2-7; a possible D gene is TRBD1 (6 bases). The CDR3 totals 15 residues. Germline V lookup: CDR1 ENHRY, CDR2 SYGVKD. Trimming removed 2 bases from V and 3 bases from J, with 14 bases in between. The CDR3 protein is CAISEGAGEGYEQYF. CDR3 bases: TGTGCCATCAGTGAGGGGGCAGGGGAAGGCTACGAGCAGTACTTC.

The chain has TRBV15 and TRBJ1-2; 7 bases align to TRBD1. Germline CDR1 LNHNV, CDR2 YYDKDF (reference sequence). The CDR3 consists of 16 residues. After removal of 3 bases from V and 4 bases from J, the junction contained 11 bases not matched to a gene. CDR3 bases: TGTGCCACCAGCAGGGAACCGGGACAGCAAGTCTATGGCTACACCTTC. It encodes CATSREPGQQVYGYTF.

V gene TRBV6-2 or TRBV6-3 combines with J gene TRBJ2-2; the match to TRBD1 covers 9 bases. V was clipped by 5 bases and J by 3 bases; unmatched bases: 7. There are 16 residues in the CDR3. The germline V gene encodes CDR1 MNHEY and CDR2 SVGEGT. The CDR3 DNA reads as TGTGCCAGCAGTCACCGGACAGGGGTTGACACCGGGGAGCTGTTTTTT. Translation: CASSHRTGVDTGELFF.

The genes are TRBV20-1 and TRBJ1-1; D remains ambiguous. This CDR3 spans 11 amino acids. In germline, CDR1 is DFQATT, CDR2 SNEGSKA (reference sequence). V lost 0 bases and J 8 bases, leaving 7 bases between the germline ends. CDR3 loop: CSARDGGEAFF. CDR3 nucleotide sequence: TGCAGTGCTAGAGATGGCGGGGAAGCTTTCTTT.

This chain connects TRBV10-3 to TRBJ2-7, with 11 bases matching TRBD1. Germline CDR1 ENHRY, CDR2 SYGVKD. The CDR3 sequence is 15 residues long. Germline trimming cut 3 bases from V and 2 bases from J; bases unmatched to any gene: 3. CDR3 coding DNA: TGTGCCATCAGTGACCGGGGACAGGGGGCCTACGAGCAGTACTTC. It is translated as CAISDRGQGAYEQYF.

This chain connects TRBV19 to TRBJ1-5; no definite D call. The V end lost 3 bases, the J end lost 3 bases, and 18 bases lay between the germline ends. The CDR3 extends over 17 amino acids. Germline CDR1 and CDR2: LNHDA and SQIVND (reference sequence). CDR3 coding DNA: TGTGCCAGTAGTATTATCGGGGAGTACATCCTCAATCAGCCCCAGCATTTT. This gives the protein CASSIIGEYILNQPQHF.

The chain uses TRBV24-1 and TRBJ1-1; D gene uncertain. The CDR3 runs 12 residues. Trimming pared 1 base from V and 7 bases from J, leaving 6 bases between. Germline loops: CDR1 KGHDR, CDR2 SFDVKD. The CDR3 sequence: CATSDLRGEAFF. The CDR3 nucleotides read TGTGCCACCAGTGATTTAAGAGGTGAAGCTTTCTTT.

This clone turned up a few times. The rearrangement uses TRBV12-5 and TRBJ1-6; tentatively, D is TRBD1 (6 bases). V was shortened by 3 bases and J by 10 bases, with 10 bases between the two germline ends. CDR3 length: 13 amino acids. CDR1 and CDR2 (germline): LGHNT, FRNRAP. The CDR3 is CASGLQGRSPLHF. DNA of the CDR3: TGTGCTAGTGGTTTACAGGGACGATCACCCCTCCACTTT.

This sequence joins TRBV7-2 and TRBJ2-7, with 9 bases aligning to TRBD1. The trim removed 6 bases at V and 4 bases at J, leaving 4 bases unmatched. Germline CDR1 SGHTA, CDR2 FQGNSA. The CDR3 runs 13 residues. The CDR3 protein is CASRRGQGYEQYF. The CDR3 bases are TGTGCCAGCAGAAGGGGACAGGGTTACGAGCAGTACTTC.

This chain connects TRBV6-5 to TRBJ2-3, with 8 bases that match TRBD2. In germline, CDR1 is MNHEY, CDR2 SVGAGI. CDR3 size: 16 residues. J was trimmed by 6 bases and V by 0 bases; bases with no gene match: 8. In DNA, the CDR3 is TGTGCCAGCAGTTACTCTCGCGGGGGGCTGGGGGATACGCAGTATTTT. It codes for CASSYSRGGLGDTQYF.

The gene calls are TRBV6-4 and TRBJ1-3; D perhaps matches TRBD1 (5 bases). The CDR3 runs to 15 residues. CDR1 MRHNA and CDR2 SNTAGT come from the germline V gene. V was cut by 6 bases and J by 4 bases, with 16 bases left in between. The CDR3 loop reads CASRYMHGGGNTIYF. The CDR3 DNA follows: TGTGCCAGCAGGTATATGCACGGGGGAGGAAACACCATATATTTT.

This chain links TRBV7-9 with TRBJ2-7, with 7 bases that match TRBD1. The length of the CDR3 is 14 residues. The V gene end was trimmed by 5 bases and the J gene end by 6 bases; junction bases not matched to a gene: 10. Per the germline V gene, CDR1 is SEHNR and CDR2 is FQNEAQ (reference sequence). The CDR3 DNA sequence: TGTGCCAGCAGCCACGACAGGGACCTATCCGAGCAGTACTTC. This encodes CASSHDRDLSEQYF.

The chain carries TRBV5-6 and TRBJ1-2, with TRBD1 as a possible D gene (5 bases). This CDR3 has 14 amino acids. Between the trimmed V and J ends, which lost 3 bases and 4 bases, there was a span of 13 bases. CDR1 and CDR2 from the germline V gene are SGHDT and YYEEEE. This CDR3 is CASSSDGGSYGYTF. The DNA for the CDR3 is TGTGCCAGCAGCTCGGACGGGGGGAGCTATGGCTACACCTTC. Full variable domain (outside the CDR3, taken from reference TRBV5-6 and TRBJ1-2): DAGVTQSPTHLIKTRGQQVTLRCSPKSGHDTVSWYQQALGQGPQFIFQYYEEEERQRGNFPDRFSGHQFPNYSSELNVNALLLGDSALYLCASSSDGGSYGYTFGSGTRLTVV.